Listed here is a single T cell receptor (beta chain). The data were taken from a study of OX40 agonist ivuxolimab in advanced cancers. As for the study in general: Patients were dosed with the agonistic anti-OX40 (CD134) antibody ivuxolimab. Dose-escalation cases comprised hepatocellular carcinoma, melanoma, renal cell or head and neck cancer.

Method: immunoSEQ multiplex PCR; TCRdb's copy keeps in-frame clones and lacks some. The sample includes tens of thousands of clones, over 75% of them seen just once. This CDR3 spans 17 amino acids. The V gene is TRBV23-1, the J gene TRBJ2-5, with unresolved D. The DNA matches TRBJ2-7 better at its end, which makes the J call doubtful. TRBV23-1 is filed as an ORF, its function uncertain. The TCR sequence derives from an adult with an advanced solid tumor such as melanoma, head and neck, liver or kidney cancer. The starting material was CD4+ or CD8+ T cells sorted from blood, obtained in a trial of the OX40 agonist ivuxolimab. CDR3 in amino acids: CASSQVGWELSSYEQYF. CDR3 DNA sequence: TGCGCCAGCAGCCAGGTAGGCTGGGAACTGAGCTCCTACGAGCAGTACTTC.